This entry features one T cell receptor (beta chain) sequence. Its antigen is unidentified. The data derive from a study of spatial heterogeneity in lung cancer. Whole-study findings and limits: Within tumors, counts of expanded alpha and beta TCRs tracked tumor mutation counts. Alpha chain coverage of tumor T cells was estimated at 6% to 8%, and beta chain coverage at about 13%.

Germline V CDR1 and CDR2: MDHEN, SYDVKM. The CDR3 has 13 amino acids. Between the trimmed V and J ends, which lost 5 bases and 3 bases, there was a span of 10 bases. Time point: sample taken at primary tumor resection. On each TCR cDNA molecule, a unique molecular identifier was present. One entry per CDR3 protein results from TCRdb running MiXCR on the 5' RACE reads. The sample records about 100,000 distinct CDR3 sequences, about 4.6% being singletons. The material sequenced was lung tumor tissue, taken at surgery. This clonotype was sampled from a male donor with early-stage non-small cell lung cancer. V usage is TRBV28 and J usage is TRBJ2-5; D unresolved. The DNA of the CDR3 is TGTGCCAGCAGTCTCTCGACCGAAGAGACCCAGTACTTC. As protein: CASSLSTEETQYF.